Each of the 9 T cell receptor beta chains below was sequenced from the same sample in a study of shared clonotypes between healthy human individuals. The repertoire was sequenced with immunoSEQ multiplex PCR; TCRdb's copy has only in-frame clones and lacks some. The profile shows 800,000 or so clones, about 96% of them singletons. It was CD45RO-negative cells, positively selected for CCR7, that made up naive CD8 cells, with terminally differentiated effector memory CD45RA+ cells excluded. Sample: naive CD8+ T cells sorted from blood. The receptors stem from a man aged 30 to 45 in good health.

This clone is a singleton in its sample. The chain has TRBV10-2 and TRBJ1-4; D remains ambiguous. Germline V gene data show CDR1 as WSHSY and CDR2 as SAAADI. Trimming shortened V by 7 bases and J by 7 bases, and 19 bases separated the two germline ends. There are 15 residues in the CDR3. The CDR3 loop reads CASTDPGTVGEKLFF. The DNA for the CDR3 is TGCGCCAGCACCGATCCGGGTACCGTAGGTGAAAAACTGTTTTTT.

This chain links TRBV6-6 with TRBJ2-5; 10 bases line up with TRBD2. CDR3 length: 16 residues. Germline V lookup: CDR1 MNHNY, CDR2 SVGAGI (reference sequence). The V and J ends lost 0 bases and 5 bases, in that order; junction bases with no gene match: 6. The CDR3 is CASSYSLAGEEETQYF. Written as DNA, the CDR3 is TGTGCCAGCAGTTACTCGCTAGCGGGAGAGGAGGAGACCCAGTACTTC.

The count of this clone is one. CDR3 loop: CASSSQTYEQYF. Here the CDR3 DNA reads TGTGCCAGCAGCTCCCAGACCTACGAGCAGTACTTC. The J gene is TRBJ2-7, the V gene TRBV11-2; no definite D call. The CDR3 has 12 amino acids. Trimming pared 4 bases from V and 2 bases from J, leaving 6 bases between. In germline, CDR1 is SGHAT, CDR2 FQNNGV. Based on the CDR3 plus reference TRBV11-2 and TRBJ2-7, the full variable domain is EAGVAQSPRYKIIEKRQSVAFWCNPISGHATLYWYQQILGQGPKLLIQFQNNGVVDDSQLPKDRFSAERLKGVDSTLKIQPAKLEDSAVYLCASSSQTYEQYFGPGTRLTVT.

This chain links TRBV27 with TRBJ2-2; a possible D gene is TRBD1 (5 bases). Deletions cut 6 bases from V and 2 bases from J, with 10 bases between. CDR1 MNHEY and CDR2 SMNVEV come from the germline V gene (reference sequence). The CDR3 has 14 residues. The CDR3, as DNA: TGTGCCAGCAGCCCAGGGATAAACACCGGGGAGCTGTTTTTT. Translation: CASSPGINTGELFF.

The chain has TRBV23-1 and TRBJ2-2, with 9 positions matching TRBD1. TRBV23-1 qualifies as an ORF whose function is uncertain. With 3 bases clipped from V and 1 base from J, the junction kept 3 bases outside the gene matches. The CDR3 runs 16 residues. The CDR3 DNA follows: TGCGCCAGCAGTCAGCAGGGACAGGGGAACACCGGGGAGCTGTTTTTT. The encoded protein is CASSQQGQGNTGELFF.

The chain employs TRBV11-2 and TRBJ1-2; D is possibly TRBD1 (5 bases). Germline CDR1 reads SGHAT; CDR2 reads FQNNGV. Trimming cost V 7 bases and J 7 bases, with 16 bases left between them. The length of the CDR3 is 13 residues. CDR3 nucleotide sequence: TGTGCCAGCACCCGAGGGGACGATGGTGGCTACACCTTC. This translates into CASTRGDDGGYTF.

This chain connects TRBV19 to TRBJ2-7; 7 nucleotides line up with TRBD1. The junction had 13 bases not matched to a gene; V was cut back by 10 bases and J by 7 bases. Germline loops: CDR1 LNHDA, CDR2 SQIVND (reference sequence). CDR3 length: 13 amino acids. The CDR3 spells CATRDSLVGEQYF. The CDR3 nucleotides are TGTGCCACCCGGGACAGCTTGGTTGGGGAGCAGTACTTC.

About this clone itself: With a much larger clone just one base away, this may be a read error. Other nucleotide sequences from this sample produce the same CDR3. The rearrangement joins TRBV7-9 to TRBJ2-1; D gene ambiguous. There are 10 residues in the CDR3. V was cut by 5 bases and J by 7 bases, with 3 bases left in between. Germline V gene data show CDR1 as SEHNR and CDR2 as FQNEAQ (reference sequence). CDR3 coding DNA: TGTGCCAGCAGCCGTAATGAGCAGTTCTTC. This translates into CASSRNEQFF.

The J gene is TRBJ2-3, the V gene TRBV28; D may match TRBD1 or TRBD2 (8 bases each). Deletions cut 6 bases from V and 5 bases from J, with 15 bases between. CDR3 length: 14 amino acids. Germline loops: CDR1 MDHEN, CDR2 SYDVKM. CDR3 region: CASSRGLAGDTQYF. In DNA, the CDR3 is TGTGCCAGCAGCAGGGGGCTAGCGGGAGATACGCAGTATTTT.